These T cell receptor beta chains were read from a single sample in a study of T cells in Graves' hyperthyroidism and ophthalmopathy. TCRdb recomputed calls from the multiplex PCR reads with MiXCR, one row per CDR3 protein. The data show more than 550,000 distinct CDR3 sequences, roughly a sixth seen once. Source material: blood. Receptor source: a woman aged 50 to 60 with Graves' hyperthyroidism that later progressed to Graves' ophthalmopathy. Both conserved end residues are part of each CDR3. Fields, in order: CDR3 protein, CDR3 DNA, D gene, clone size, J gene, V gene. D genes are given only for firm matches. Some rows have no size entry. The others give once, few or many, or a class for an expanded clone.

CDR3: CASSSPRQDNQPQHF
DNA: TGTGCCAGTAGTTCCCCGCGACAGGATAATCAGCCCCAGCATTTT
D: .
size: .
J: TRBJ1-5
V: TRBV19

CDR3: CAIRTDRISGNTIYF
DNA: TGTGCCATCAGGACAGACAGGATCTCTGGAAACACCATATATTTT
D: .
size: .
J: TRBJ1-3
V: TRBV10-3

CDR3: CSAADGYGYTF
DNA: TGCAGTGCTGCCGACGGCTATGGCTACACCTTC
D: .
size: .
J: TRBJ1-2
V: TRBV20-1

CDR3: CSARDPTVNQPQHF
DNA: TGCAGTGCTAGAGATCCGACAGTTAATCAGCCCCAGCATTTT
D: .
size: .
J: TRBJ1-5
V: TRBV20-1

CDR3: CASSEVSSNQPQHF
DNA: TGTGCCAGCAGTGAAGTCAGTAGCAATCAGCCCCAGCATTTT
D: .
size: .
J: TRBJ1-5
V: TRBV6-1

CDR3: CASSLGRTGGREQFF
DNA: TGTGCCAGCAGCTTAGGCCGGACAGGGGGCAGGGAGCAGTTCTTC
D: TRBD1
size: few
J: TRBJ2-1
V: TRBV13

CDR3: CSARDSGYGWGNIQYF
DNA: TGCAGTGCTAGAGACTCGGGTTACGGTTGGGGAAACATTCAGTACTTC
D: .
size: few
J: TRBJ2-4
V: TRBV20-1

CDR3: CASSSGAVLYEQYF
DNA: TGCGCCAGCAGCTCCGGAGCAGTTCTCTACGAGCAGTACTTC
D: .
size: .
J: TRBJ2-7
V: TRBV5-1

CDR3: CASSFTDRGLTGYTF
DNA: TGTGCCAGCAGCTTCACGGACAGGGGGCTAACGGGCTACACCTTC
D: TRBD1
size: .
J: TRBJ1-2
V: TRBV5-4

CDR3: CSASPVRGTEAFF
DNA: TGCAGTGCTAGCCCCGTTAGAGGCACTGAAGCTTTCTTT
D: .
size: many
J: TRBJ1-1
V: TRBV20-1

CDR3: CASSHVRTGPSEAFF
DNA: TGTGCCAGCAGCCACGTTCGAACAGGGCCGTCTGAAGCTTTCTTT
D: .
size: .
J: TRBJ1-1
V: TRBV3-1

CDR3: CASRPIFAIGSNYGYTF
DNA: TGTGCCAGCAGGCCCATTTTTGCTATAGGGTCTAACTATGGCTACACCTTC
D: .
size: .
J: TRBJ1-2
V: TRBV5-8

CDR3: CSASMTGKNIQYF
DNA: TGCAGTGCTTCGATGACAGGGAAAAACATTCAGTACTTC
D: TRBD1
size: few
J: TRBJ2-4
V: TRBV20-1

CDR3: CASSRGQQAMGEQYF
DNA: TGTGCCAGCAGCCGCGGACAGCAGGCTATGGGCGAGCAGTACTTC
D: .
size: .
J: TRBJ2-7
V: TRBV12-3/TRBV12-4

CDR3: CASSRDRGFSYEQYF
DNA: TGCGCCAGCAGTCGGGACAGGGGATTCTCCTACGAGCAGTACTTC
D: TRBD1
size: many
J: TRBJ2-7
V: TRBV5-1

CDR3: CASSDGGRWTEAFF
DNA: TGTGCCAGCAGTGACGGGGGGCGGTGGACTGAAGCTTTCTTT
D: .
size: .
J: TRBJ1-1
V: TRBV25-1

CDR3: CAWSAGRDYGYTF
DNA: TGTGCCTGGAGTGCGGGGAGGGACTATGGCTACACCTTC
D: .
size: many
J: TRBJ1-2
V: TRBV30

CDR3: CASSEVRGRETQYF
DNA: TGTGCCAGCAGTGAAGTACGGGGGAGAGAGACCCAGTACTTC
D: .
size: few
J: TRBJ2-5
V: TRBV2

CDR3: CASSPLGGTGNTIYF
DNA: TGTGCCAGCAGTCCCCTGGGGGGGACTGGAAACACCATATATTTT
D: .
size: few
J: TRBJ1-3
V: TRBV12-3/TRBV12-4

CDR3: CASSYYGEYGYTF
DNA: TGTGCCAGCAGTTATTATGGGGAGTATGGCTACACCTTC
D: .
size: .
J: TRBJ1-2
V: TRBV6-9